Listed below are T cell receptor beta chains from one sample, sequenced in a study of T cells in Graves' hyperthyroidism and ophthalmopathy. TCRdb processed the multiplex PCR reads anew with MiXCR; each CDR3 protein has one entry. The data contain about 640,000 distinct CDR3 sequences, less than 25% of them singletons. The specimen was blood. The receptors derive from a man aged 30-40 years with Graves' ophthalmopathy. The conserved cysteine and the conserved F or W are not part of the CDR3 here. A D gene is named only where the DNA matches it firmly. For some rows the clone size is stated as once, few or many, or as a class when expanded; others skip it.

cdr3_aa v_call clone_size j_call d_call
SATPEIHGYT TRBV20-1 few TRBJ1-2 NA
ASSERTTAYYGYT TRBV2 many TRBJ1-2 NA
SAPYLDRAANYGYT TRBV20-1 few TRBJ1-2 TRBD1
ASSPPAGGYEQY TRBV18 many TRBJ2-7 TRBD1
ASSAEGQGIEQF TRBV9 NA TRBJ2-1 TRBD1
ASSNTLGQGFEQY TRBV6-1 NA TRBJ2-7 TRBD1
ASTEGLTYEQY TRBV28 many TRBJ2-7 NA
SVEKGPTYEQY TRBV29-1 few TRBJ2-7 NA
ATSPNYNGYT TRBV15 NA TRBJ1-2 NA
AWRSGSYNSPLH TRBV30 few TRBJ1-6 NA
ASSERGGQDRGFEQF TRBV14 NA TRBJ2-1 TRBD1
ASSPKWGIGTDTQY TRBV12-3/TRBV12-4 many TRBJ2-3 NA
ASRLGGGPETQY TRBV5-6 NA TRBJ2-5 NA
ASRMIGQQETQC TRBV7-9 NA TRBJ2-5 NA
ATGISSYGYT TRBV27 few TRBJ1-2 NA
ASSFQDSNQPQH TRBV12-3/TRBV12-4 NA TRBJ1-5 NA
ASSQEGRIHRTQETQY TRBV3-1 many TRBJ2-5 NA
ASSYPLVGETQY TRBV6-2/TRBV6-3 NA TRBJ2-5 NA
ASSSLAGGGYNEQF TRBV7-9 NA TRBJ2-1 TRBD2
ASSLGQGPPYEQY TRBV7-2 NA TRBJ2-7 TRBD1
ASTGVVEETQY TRBV7-9 NA TRBJ2-5 NA
ASSLTATGFEGNQPQH TRBV12-3/TRBV12-4 many TRBJ1-5 TRBD1
ASSLDPSRGYT TRBV5-1 NA TRBJ1-2 NA
ASSLYSGYEQY TRBV11-3 many TRBJ2-7 NA
ASSLDSYQPQH TRBV28 few TRBJ1-5 NA
ASSSMGTGETQY TRBV7-9 few TRBJ2-5 NA
ASSQEATGRSEAF TRBV14 NA TRBJ1-1 NA
SVVFDFYNEQF TRBV29-1 once TRBJ2-1 NA
SGRTDTQY TRBV29-1 NA TRBJ2-3 NA
ASSQGETSGSGDTQY TRBV4-1 NA TRBJ2-3 TRBD2
ASSSKGDYYEQY TRBV13 many TRBJ2-7 NA
AITPDRVWTEAF TRBV10-3 NA TRBJ1-1 TRBD1
ASSQDSGIIQGRWAGELF TRBV4-2 NA TRBJ2-2 NA
ASSQGLTVPETQY TRBV4-3 NA TRBJ2-5 NA
ASSQNAGFGYT TRBV11-2 few TRBJ1-2 NA
ASSGLAGGPYTGELF TRBV5-6 few TRBJ2-2 TRBD2
ASSNNYYGYT TRBV6-1 many TRBJ1-2 NA
SAPFIAGGGYEQY TRBV20-1 few TRBJ2-7 TRBD2
ASGFGPDTQY TRBV12-5 few TRBJ2-3 NA
ASSQKVWDNSYEQY TRBV19 NA TRBJ2-7 NA
ASSAPRDDEQF TRBV7-3 few TRBJ2-1 NA